The present entry profiles one T cell receptor beta chain with its context. Its antigen remains unidentified. These data originate in a study of blood T cells in healthy people across ages. Study-level results: Possibly confounding the expanded clonotype changes was the fact that donor CMV status was unknown.

A J-beta primer mix and a sample-barcoded 5' primer were used in a second PCR of roughly 6 to 11 cycles. Via MiXCR, TCRdb re-called the 5' RACE reads, giving one row per CDR3 protein. The data hold around 900,000 distinct CDR3 sequences, with roughly 51% observed a single time. The length of the CDR3 is 14 residues. Looked up from germline, CDR1 is DFQATT and CDR2 is SNEGSKA (reference sequence). The germline V and J ends were trimmed by 5 bases and 0 bases, with 14 bases remaining between them. The study drew donors from healthy Caucasian individuals in Russia aged roughly 6 to 100. The sequenced sample consisted of blood. This chain connects TRBV20-1 to TRBJ2-7, with no clear D. This TCR came from a woman aged 60-70 years in good health. Written as DNA, the CDR3 is TGCAGTGCTGCTCCAAGTTATTCCTCCTACGAGCAGTACTTC. Protein product: CSAAPSYSSYEQYF.